The following is a T cell receptor (beta chain) sequence with its context. This record belongs to a study of blood T cell repertoires in COVID-19. Clones were read by immunoSEQ multiplex PCR, and TCRdb kept only the in-frame ones, dropping some. Among about 91,000 clones listed, 88% were seen once. CDR1 is KGHDR, CDR2 SFDVKD, per germline. V lost 12 bases and J lost 5; bases outside the gene matches: 12. The CDR3 is 13 amino acids. The sequence came from a woman aged 80 or older with active COVID-19. The chain carries TRBV24-1 and TRBJ2-7; 7 positions match TRBD1. The sample comprised peripheral blood. The CDR3 sequence is CAPLETGSDEQYF. For the CDR3, the DNA is TGTGCCCCACTGGAGACAGGGTCAGACGAGCAGTACTTC.